The 24 T cell receptor beta chains reported below all come from one sample, sequenced in a study of cytomegalovirus exposure and HLA in healthy donors. 13 Jbeta primers and 60 Vbeta primers were used for the PCR. The table came from immunoSEQ multiplex PCR; TCRdb's copy has only in-frame clones and leaves some out. The table lists roughly 130,000 clones, 79% of them singletons, with about 0.97% in the top ten. Sequenced input: PBMCs. These receptors were collected from a man aged 18 to 35 in good health and CMV-seronegative.

The chain couples TRBV7-8 to TRBJ2-7; possible D gene TRBD2, 5 bases. Deletions cut 5 bases from V and 6 bases from J, with 23 bases between. The CDR3 sequence is 16 residues long. Per germline, CDR1 SGHVS and CDR2 FQNEAQ. CDR3 DNA sequence: TGTGCCAGCAGCCCCCGCTCGGGGTCAGGCCCTCTCGAGCAGTACTTC. Its translation is CASSPRSGSGPLEQYF.

V usage is TRBV27 and J usage is TRBJ2-5, with TRBD1 identical over 8 bases. The J call may be mistaken, given a closer DNA end match to TRBJ2-7. Germline loops: CDR1 MNHEY, CDR2 SMNVEV (reference sequence). The CDR3 extends over 14 amino acids. CDR3 coding DNA: TGTGCCAGCAGTTTACGGACAGGGTCCGACGAGCAGTACTTC. Protein sequence: CASSLRTGSDEQYF.

The genes are TRBV5-1 and TRBJ2-5; D remains unclear. The CDR3 has 14 residues. V was clipped by 1 base and J by 2 bases, with 9 bases between them. The V gene's germline CDR1 is SGHRS and CDR2 YFSETQ. Here the CDR3 reads CASSLFPEQETQYF. The CDR3 DNA follows: TGCGCCAGCAGCTTGTTTCCAGAACAAGAGACCCAGTACTTC.

This chain connects TRBV11-2 to TRBJ1-1; D might be TRBD1 (6 bases). This CDR3 is 13 amino acids long. V lost 3 bases and J lost 8, with 13 bases in between. Looked up from germline, CDR1 is SGHAT and CDR2 is FQNNGV. The CDR3 bases are TGTGCCAGCAGCTTGCAGGGGTGGAGCGAAGCTTTCTTT. Its translation is CASSLQGWSEAFF.

The genes are TRBV5-1 and TRBJ1-3; weak D call: TRBD1 (6 bases). The germline V gene encodes CDR1 SGHRS and CDR2 YFSETQ. The CDR3 spans 17 residues. The V and J ends lost 0 bases and 0 bases respectively, with 13 bases between them. CDR3 sequence reads: CASSLGLDSTSGNTIYF. DNA for the CDR3: TGCGCCAGCAGCTTGGGATTGGACAGCACCTCTGGAAACACCATATATTTT.

This chain links TRBV6-5 with TRBJ2-2; TRBD1 might be the D (5 bases). Germline V gene lookup returns CDR1 MNHEY and CDR2 SVGAGI. Trimming shortened V by 5 bases and J by 0 bases, and 10 bases separated the two germline ends. This CDR3 contains 15 residues. CDR3 nucleotides: TGTGCCAGCAGTAGGACATCCGCGAACACCGGGGAGCTGTTTTTT. Translated, it gives CASSRTSANTGELFF.

This chain connects TRBV21-1 to TRBJ1-2; the table's D call, TRBD1, was not checked against the DNA. TRBV21-1 is an annotated pseudogene. The CDR3 totals 18 residues. The DNA for the CDR3 is TGTGCCAGCAGCAGAAGGGAAGAAATCCGGGACAGGGGACGACTAAACACCTTC. Translating it yields CASSRREEIRDRGRLNTF.

The chain has TRBV5-1 and TRBJ2-3; 15 nucleotides line up with TRBD2. V dropped 4 bases and J dropped 2; count of bases not matched to a gene: 5. This CDR3 is built from 17 residues. Germline-derived CDR1 and CDR2 are SGHRS and YFSETQ. CDR3 bases: TGCGCCAGCAGCAGGGGGACTAGCGGGGGGTTCACAGATACGCAGTATTTT. Residues: CASSRGTSGGFTDTQYF.

The chain uses TRBV10-3 and TRBJ2-5, with TRBD1 identical over 8 bases. Germline CDR1 and CDR2: ENHRY and SYGVKD. The CDR3 loop spans 14 amino acids. After removal of 6 bases from V and 1 base from J, the junction contained 4 bases not matched to a gene. CDR3 residues: CAIRLGQGQETQYF. CDR3 bases: TGTGCCATCAGACTCGGACAGGGCCAAGAGACCCAGTACTTC.

The rearrangement links TRBV19 to TRBJ2-7; the match to TRBD1 covers 10 bases. Germline-derived CDR1 and CDR2 are LNHDA and SQIVND (reference sequence). The CDR3 is 14 residues long. The V segment lost 5 bases and the J segment 4 bases; nucleotides outside the gene matches: 5. The CDR3 sequence is CASSVDRGIYEQYF. DNA of the CDR3: TGTGCCAGTAGTGTGGACAGGGGGATTTACGAGCAGTACTTC.

This rearrangement joins TRBV7-9 to TRBJ2-7, with TRBD1 matching over 8 bases. After removal of 4 bases from V and 5 bases from J, the junction contained 7 bases not matched to a gene. Germline CDR1 and CDR2: SEHNR and FQNEAQ (reference sequence). This CDR3 is built from 14 residues. CDR3 loop: CASSSTDRVNEQYF. CDR3 nucleotides: TGTGCCAGCAGCTCAACGGACAGGGTGAACGAGCAGTACTTC.

The chain has TRBV6-6 and TRBJ2-1; TRBD1 aligns across 7 bases. The length of the CDR3 is 16 residues. V dropped 1 base and J dropped 6; count of bases not matched to a gene: 9. Germline lookup yields CDR1 MNHNY and CDR2 SVGAGI (reference sequence). CDR3 sequence (DNA): TGTGCCAGCAGTTACTTGATGCCGGGACAGTCCAATGAGCAGTTCTTC. The encoded protein is CASSYLMPGQSNEQFF.

V gene TRBV6-5 combines with J gene TRBJ1-2; 7 positions agree with TRBD1. CDR3 length: 14 amino acids. Germline V gives CDR1 MNHEY, CDR2 SVGAGI. V lost 2 bases to trimming and J lost 7 bases; unmatched junction nucleotides: 7. DNA of the CDR3: TGTGCCAGCAGTTACCGCCTGCAGGGGGGTGGCTACACCTTC. Translating it yields CASSYRLQGGGYTF.

The chain recombines TRBV29-1 with TRBJ1-1; 8 bases match TRBD1. The V segment lost 4 bases and the J segment 3 bases; nucleotides outside the gene matches: 1. Germline CDR1 SQVTM, CDR2 ANQGSEA. CDR3 length equals 12 residues. The CDR3 region is CSVVQGDTEAFF. The CDR3 bases are TGCAGCGTTGTACAGGGGGACACTGAAGCTTTCTTT.

This clone was seen only once. V usage is TRBV7-8 and J usage is TRBJ1-3; TRBD1 matches at 7 bases. Germline V gene sequence: CDR1 SGHVS, CDR2 FQNEAQ. The CDR3 runs 14 residues. Unmatched junction bases numbered 1, after V lost 1 base and J lost 4 bases. The CDR3 protein is CASSLEGQGNTIYF. CDR3 DNA sequence: TGTGCCAGCAGCTTAGAGGGACAGGGAAACACCATATATTTT.

The chain carries TRBV29-1 and TRBJ1-2, with a tentative D call TRBD1 (5 bases). V dropped 3 bases and J dropped 5 bases, with 10 bases sitting between them. The CDR3 is 12 amino acids. The germline gives CDR1 SQVTM, CDR2 ANQGSEA. The CDR3 nucleotides are TGCAGCGTTGATCGTGGGGGGTATGGCTACACCTTC. Amino acid sequence: CSVDRGGYGYTF. The complete variable domain, with remaining parts taken from reference TRBV29-1 and TRBJ1-2, reads SAVISQKPSRDICQRGTSLTIQCQVDSQVTMMFWYRQQPGQSLTLIATANQGSEATYESGFVIDKFPISRPNLTFSTLTVSNMSPEDSSIYLCSVDRGGYGYTFGSGTRLTVV.

The chain links TRBV20-1 to TRBJ1-2; 7 bases align to TRBD1. Unmatched junction bases numbered 6, after V lost 8 bases and J lost 6 bases. The CDR3 consists of 11 residues. Looked up from germline, CDR1 is DFQATT and CDR2 is SNEGSKA (reference sequence). The CDR3 region is CSTRQGNGYTF. CDR3 nucleotides: TGCAGTACCAGACAGGGCAATGGCTACACCTTC.

The chain combines TRBV5-4 with TRBJ1-3; D is uncertain. The CDR3 has 16 amino acids. V lost 0 bases and J 2 bases, leaving 12 bases between the germline ends. The V gene's germline CDR1 is SGHNT and CDR2 YYREEE (reference sequence). In DNA form, the CDR3 reads TGTGCCAGCAGCTTGGGGCGGCCTACCGCTGGAAACACCATATATTTT. It yields the protein CASSLGRPTAGNTIYF.

This chain connects TRBV7-2 to TRBJ2-7; tentatively, D is TRBD1 (5 bases). In germline, CDR1 is SGHTA, CDR2 FQGNSA. Between the trimmed V and J ends, which lost 4 bases and 7 bases, there was a span of 14 bases. The CDR3 runs to 13 residues. The CDR3 bases are TGTGCCAGCAGCTGGGGCGTGGGAATTGAGCAGTACTTC. This gives the protein CASSWGVGIEQYF.

V usage is TRBV19 and J usage is TRBJ1-3, with 8 bases aligning to TRBD1. Germline V gene data show CDR1 as LNHDA and CDR2 as SQIVND (reference sequence). Losses at the gene ends were 7 bases for V and 0 bases for J; bases not matched to a gene: 8. CDR3 length: 16 residues. CDR3 coding DNA: TGTGCCAGTACCATACAGGGGGGTTTCTCTGGAAACACCATATATTTT. This translates into CASTIQGGFSGNTIYF.

This clone was observed a single time. The chain uses TRBV27 and TRBJ2-7; possibly TRBD1 for D (7 bases). Germline lookup yields CDR1 MNHEY and CDR2 SMNVEV (reference sequence). The length of the CDR3 is 15 residues. Trimming shortened V by 3 bases and J by 2 bases, and 14 bases separated the two germline ends. CDR3 sequence reads: CASSLARRGPYEQYF. The CDR3 region has the DNA TGTGCCAGCAGTTTGGCGAGGAGGGGGCCCTACGAGCAGTACTTC.

The chain combines TRBV5-1 with TRBJ1-1, with 8 bases matching TRBD1. V shed 0 bases, J shed 5 bases, and the junction held 6 bases outside the gene matches. Looked up from germline, CDR1 is SGHRS and CDR2 is YFSETQ. The CDR3 has 15 residues. The CDR3 loop reads CASSLEGTGGTEAFF. CDR3 nucleotides: TGCGCCAGCAGCTTGGAAGGGACAGGAGGGACTGAAGCTTTCTTT. The whole variable domain, remainder taken from reference TRBV5-1 and TRBJ1-1, is KAGVTQTPRYLIKTRGQQVTLSCSPISGHRSVSWYQQTPGQGLQFLFEYFSETQRNKGNFPGRFSGRQFSNSRSEMNVSTLELGDSALYLCASSLEGTGGTEAFFGQGTRLTVV.

This chain uses TRBV19 with TRBJ2-3; D may be TRBD2 (6 bases). Trimming took off 9 bases at V and 7 bases at J, with 14 bases between the two ends. The germline V gene encodes CDR1 LNHDA and CDR2 SQIVND (reference sequence). This CDR3 contains 12 residues. The DNA for the CDR3 is TGTGCCAGGCCTTCCGGGGGAAATACGCAGTATTTT. Protein: CARPSGGNTQYF.

This chain connects TRBV6-1 to TRBJ1-6, with TRBD1 matching 8 bases. Losses at the gene ends were 7 bases for V and 7 bases for J; bases not matched to a gene: 9. CDR1 is MNHNS, CDR2 SASEGT, per germline. The length of the CDR3 is 15 residues. The chain's CDR3 is CASTNTRTGNSPLHF. Here the CDR3 DNA reads TGTGCCAGCACCAACACAAGGACAGGGAATTCACCCCTCCACTTT.